Following are 28 T cell receptor beta chains from one sample sequenced in a study of T cells expressing NK-cell markers. TCRdb re-called the 5' RACE reads; every CDR3 protein appears as one record, without DNA. Across around 260,000 distinct CDR3 sequences, the top ten clones capture 3.5% to 5% of the sample. Sequenced: blood T cells: a sorted CD56 or NKG2C T cell subset, CD4+ or CD8+ T cells, or bulk PBMC T cells (not recorded which). The origin of the receptors is a woman aged 18-69 years in good health.

The chain joins TRBV20-1 to TRBJ2-2. Germline V gene data show CDR1 as DFQATT and CDR2 as SNEGSKA (reference sequence). This CDR3 region has 15 residues. The CDR3 loop reads CSAQLGPHNTGELFF.

This chain joins TRBV2 and TRBJ1-4; the TRBD1 assignment by TCRdb is unverifiable without DNA. There are 13 residues in the CDR3. Germline V gene lookup returns CDR1 SNHLY and CDR2 FYNNEI. The CDR3 region is CAGTGTGNEKLFF.

The chain has TRBV9 and TRBJ2-2; TCRdb lists TRBD2, though no DNA is available to test this call. Germline CDR1 is SGDLS and CDR2 is YYNGEE. There are 12 residues in the CDR3. CDR3 sequence: CASSGEAGELFF.

V and J are TRBV21-1 and TRBJ2-4; TCRdb reports TRBD1, a call that lacks DNA to check it against. TRBV21-1 is a known pseudogene. This CDR3 spans 19 amino acids. This chain's CDR3 is CASSTRHRGGLLAKNIQYF.

CDR3 region: CSARRDVYEQYF. The rearrangement joins TRBV20-1 to TRBJ2-7; TCRdb names TRBD1, which stays unverified in the absence of DNA. The CDR3 contains 12 residues. Germline V gene sequence: CDR1 DFQATT, CDR2 SNEGSKA (reference sequence).

The chain recombines TRBV5-1 with TRBJ1-4; there is no DNA to check the TCRdb D call of TRBD1. The CDR3 is made up of 12 amino acids. Germline V gene lookup returns CDR1 SGHRS and CDR2 YFSETQ. The CDR3 protein is CASRTQGEKLFF. Variable domain in full (rest from reference TRBV5-1 and TRBJ1-4): KAGVTQTPRYLIKTRGQQVTLSCSPISGHRSVSWYQQTPGQGLQFLFEYFSETQRNKGNFPGRFSGRQFSNSRSEMNVSTLELGDSALYLCASRTQGEKLFFGSGTQLSVL.

The CDR3 sequence: CASSPLPRRGTEAFF. The chain combines TRBV9 with TRBJ1-1; TCRdb's D gene call, TRBD1, goes unchecked for lack of DNA. Germline V lookup: CDR1 SGDLS, CDR2 YYNGEE. This CDR3 is 15 amino acids long. Drawing the rest from reference TRBV9 and TRBJ1-1, the complete variable domain is DSGVTQTPKHLITATGQRVTLRCSPRSGDLSVYWYQQSLDQGLQFLIQYYNGEERAKGNILERFSAQQFPDLHSELNLSSLELGDSALYFCASSPLPRRGTEAFFGQGTRLTVV.

The rearrangement joins TRBV5-1 to TRBJ1-1. CDR1 and CDR2 from the germline V gene are SGHRS and YFSETQ. This CDR3 spans 15 amino acids. CDR3 in amino acids: CASSLGPVSNTEAFF. Based on the CDR3 plus reference TRBV5-1 and TRBJ1-1, the full variable domain is KAGVTQTPRYLIKTRGQQVTLSCSPISGHRSVSWYQQTPGQGLQFLFEYFSETQRNKGNFPGRFSGRQFSNSRSEMNVSTLELGDSALYLCASSLGPVSNTEAFFGQGTRLTVV.

The rearrangement uses TRBV18 and TRBJ2-3; TCRdb names TRBD1, which stays unverified in the absence of DNA. The CDR3 runs 17 residues. The germline V gene encodes CDR1 KGHSH and CDR2 LQKENI. Here the CDR3 reads CASSPPVRGASTDTQYF.

This CDR3 reads CASSWIRGGSSYNEQFF. V and J are TRBV5-1 and TRBJ2-1. The CDR3 loop spans 17 amino acids. Per germline, CDR1 SGHRS and CDR2 YFSETQ.

V gene TRBV18 combines with J gene TRBJ2-7; TCRdb picks TRBD1, but there is no DNA to check that call. Germline V lookup: CDR1 KGHSH, CDR2 LQKENI. The length of the CDR3 is 15 residues. This CDR3 reads CASSPYADPGVEQYF. Full variable domain (remainder filled in from reference TRBV18 and TRBJ2-7): NAGVMQNPRHLVRRRGQEARLRCSPMKGHSHVYWYRQLPEEGLKFMVYLQKENIIDESGMPKERFSAEFPKEGPSILRIQQVVRGDSAAYFCASSPYADPGVEQYFGPGTRLTVT.

The chain has TRBV12-3 or TRBV12-4 and TRBJ1-2; TCRdb's D call of TRBD1 is untestable without DNA. CDR3 length: 14 residues. The CDR3 region is CASTLGQGMRGYTF.

V usage is TRBV6-1 and J usage is TRBJ1-6. This CDR3 spans 15 amino acids. Germline loops: CDR1 MNHNS, CDR2 SASEGT. CDR3 residues: CASGSYSSYNSPLHF.

The rearrangement links TRBV7-2 to TRBJ2-4. CDR3 size: 16 residues. The V gene's germline CDR1 is SGHTA and CDR2 FQGNSA. The CDR3: CASSLVAVLAKNIQYF. Using reference TRBV7-2 and TRBJ2-4 for the parts outside the CDR3, the full variable domain is GAGVSQSPSNKVTEKGKDVELRCDPISGHTALYWYRQSLGQGLEFLIYFQGNSAPDKSGLPSDRFSAERTGGSVSTLTIQRTQQEDSAVYLCASSLVAVLAKNIQYFGAGTRLSVL.

This chain uses TRBV15 with TRBJ1-5. The length of the CDR3 is 13 residues. CDR1 is LNHNV and CDR2 is YYDKDF in the germline V gene (reference sequence). CDR3 protein: CATTRDSNQPQHF.

The V call is TRBV7-2, the J call TRBJ2-7; the TCRdb call, TRBD1, lacks DNA for checking. CDR3 length: 15 residues. Germline-derived CDR1 and CDR2 are SGHTA and FQGNSA. The CDR3 loop reads CASSQTGGLSYEQYF.

The CDR3 here is CASSLETGGEKLFF. The V gene is TRBV27, the J gene TRBJ1-4; without DNA, the TCRdb call of TRBD1 cannot be checked. From germline, CDR1 is MNHEY and CDR2 SMNVEV (reference sequence). The CDR3 consists of 14 residues.

The chain recombines TRBV2 with TRBJ1-5; TCRdb calls TRBD1, which cannot be checked without DNA. This CDR3 has 12 residues. Germline V CDR1 and CDR2: SNHLY, FYNNEI. The CDR3 protein is CASNRDDQPQHF. Full variable domain (outside the CDR3, taken from reference TRBV2 and TRBJ1-5): EPEVTQTPSHQVTQMGQEVILRCVPISNHLYFYWYRQILGQKVEFLVSFYNNEISEKSEIFDDQFSVERPDGSNFTLKIRSTKLEDSAMYFCASNRDDQPQHFGDGTRLSIL.

This chain uses TRBV4-1 with TRBJ1-3; no DNA is available, so the TRBD1 call from TCRdb remains unchecked. Germline CDR1 MGHRA, CDR2 YSYEKL. The CDR3 covers 17 residues. CDR3 protein: CASSQVGRERSGNTIYF.

The chain links TRBV30 to TRBJ1-2; with no DNA, the TCRdb D assignment of TRBD1 cannot be verified. Per germline, CDR1 GTSNPN and CDR2 SVGIG (reference sequence). This CDR3 is built from 12 residues. CDR3 amino acids: CAWKGGNYGYTF. Drawing the rest from reference TRBV30 and TRBJ1-2, the complete variable domain is SQTIHQWPATLVQPVGSPLSLECTVEGTSNPNLYWYRQAAGRGLQLLFYSVGIGQISSEVPQNLSASRPQDRQFILSSKKLLLSDSGFYLCAWKGGNYGYTFGSGTRLTVV.

The J gene is TRBJ2-5, the V gene TRBV7-2; as DNA is missing, the TRBD2 call by TCRdb cannot be tested. CDR1 and CDR2 (germline): SGHTA, FQGNSA. This CDR3 is built from 16 residues. CDR3: CASSLELAGGGKTQYF.

V gene TRBV18 combines with J gene TRBJ2-1; TCRdb's assignment of TRBD1 cannot be checked, as there is no DNA. Per the germline V gene, CDR1 is KGHSH and CDR2 is LQKENI. The CDR3 covers 13 residues. The CDR3 here is CASLGQSAGEQFF. The full variable domain, rest sourced from reference TRBV18 and TRBJ2-1, is NAGVMQNPRHLVRRRGQEARLRCSPMKGHSHVYWYRQLPEEGLKFMVYLQKENIIDESGMPKERFSAEFPKEGPSILRIQQVVRGDSAAYFCASLGQSAGEQFFGPGTRLTVL.

V gene TRBV12-3 or TRBV12-4 combines with J gene TRBJ1-4. The CDR3 has 14 amino acids. Here the CDR3 reads CASSDRAWDEKLFF.

This rearrangement joins TRBV5-1 to TRBJ2-5. Looked up from germline, CDR1 is SGHRS and CDR2 is YFSETQ. The length of the CDR3 is 14 residues. CDR3 residues: CASSLIGSQETQYF.

The chain carries TRBV7-6 and TRBJ2-7; the D call from TCRdb, TRBD1, cannot be confirmed without DNA. CDR3 length: 13 amino acids. Germline CDR1 reads SGHVS; CDR2 reads FNYEAQ. The CDR3 loop is CASTPDRTYEQYF. Full variable domain (rest looked up from reference TRBV7-6 and TRBJ2-7): GAGVSQSPRYKVTKRGQDVALRCDPISGHVSLYWYRQALGQGPEFLTYFNYEAQQDKSGLPNDRFSAERPEGSISTLTIQRTEQRDSAMYRCASTPDRTYEQYFGPGTRLTVT.

CDR3 sequence reads: CATSSGQWETQYF. J is TRBJ2-5 and V is TRBV7-2; TCRdb calls TRBD1, which cannot be checked without DNA. Germline-derived CDR1 and CDR2 are SGHTA and FQGNSA. CDR3 size: 13 residues.

The chain carries TRBV12-3 or TRBV12-4 and TRBJ2-1; there is no DNA to check the TCRdb D call of TRBD1. This CDR3 is 13 amino acids long. CDR3 amino acids: CASRGGVYNEQFF.

V is TRBV30 and J is TRBJ2-7; TCRdb's D gene call, TRBD2, goes unchecked for lack of DNA. Germline CDR1 GTSNPN, CDR2 SVGIG (reference sequence). The CDR3 runs 13 residues. The CDR3 is CAWSASLPYEQYF.